This T cell receptor (beta chain) was observed in a study of PD-1 blockade in mismatch repair-deficient tumors. Three pembrolizumab responders had their TCRs sequenced. Findings and caveats of the study: Tumor-resident clones, often undetectable pretreatment in blood, expanded then contracted after pembrolizumab.

The method was immunoSEQ multiplex PCR; TCRdb's version includes in-frame clones alone and lacks a portion of them. The repertoire holds 56,000 or so clones, with roughly 75% as singletons. This clone occurred once. Its antigen is still unknown. V lost 3 bases and J 3 bases, leaving 8 bases between the germline ends. The CDR3 is made up of 14 amino acids. CDR1 PRHDT and CDR2 FYEKMQ come from the germline V gene (reference sequence). V usage is TRBV13 and J usage is TRBJ2-2; D call uncertain. The TCR sequence derives from an adult with mismatch repair-deficient cancer. Sequences were derived from peripheral blood, sampled 4 weeks after starting pembrolizumab. The CDR3 sequence: CASSFSSYTGELFF. CDR3 nucleotides: TGTGCCAGCAGCTTTAGTAGCTACACCGGGGAGCTGTTTTTT.